This T cell receptor beta chain was observed in a study of blood T cells in healthy people across ages. With a J-beta primer mix and a sample-barcoded 5' primer, a second PCR ran 7 to 11 cycles. Each cDNA was tagged by a template-switch adaptor containing 12 random nucleotides. MiXCR, applied by TCRdb to the 5' RACE reads, yields one record per CDR3 protein. Of approximately 730,000 distinct CDR3 sequences listed, roughly two fifths were seen once; the top ten hold about 20%. Per sample, extraction of total RNA gave at least 6 micrograms in every case. This CDR3 is 12 amino acids long. V gave up 8 bases and J gave up 6 bases, with 14 bases separating them. This clonotype was detected once. The target antigen is unknown. Points from the study as a whole: A strong correlation between TCR beta diversity and naive T cell percentage was seen.

The sequencing sample was made of blood. J is TRBJ2-7 and V is TRBV12-3 or TRBV12-4, with a tentative D call TRBD1 (5 bases). The TCR comes from an older woman in good health. Here the CDR3 reads CASCSGAREQYF. CDR3 nucleotide sequence: TGTGCCAGCTGTTCTGGGGCCCGCGAGCAGTACTTC.